This TCR beta chain was sequenced for a study of blood T cell repertoires in COVID-19. As for the study in general: There were acute and convalescent COVID-19 samples, and they came from the United States, Italy and Spain. T cells, B-cell-depleted T cells, or PBMCs supplied cDNA or gDNA.

Original handling: It was from reference gene primer amplification that nucleated cell counts were estimated. TCRdb keeps only in-frame clones here, not all; method: immunoSEQ multiplex PCR. D and trimming were read from the DNA, whereas the V and J calls and clone size are those reported in that table. The data show about 180,000 clones, with nearly 90% seen just once and roughly 2.4% held by the top ten. Assignments of participants to cohorts depended upon their own reported clinical history. Germline V CDR1 and CDR2: SGHAT, FQNNGV. The V gene end was trimmed by 5 bases and the J gene end by 2 bases; junction bases not matched to a gene: 8. The CDR3 is made up of 16 amino acids.

Sample: PBMCs or T cells enriched from blood (not recorded which). The gene calls are TRBV11-2 and TRBJ2-1, with 8 bases identical to TRBD1. The source of this sequence is a woman aged 40 to 55 with acute COVID-19. CDR3 DNA sequence: TGTGCCAGCAGCGTGCGGTACAGGGGGACCTACAATGAGCAGTTCTTC. It encodes CASSVRYRGTYNEQFF.